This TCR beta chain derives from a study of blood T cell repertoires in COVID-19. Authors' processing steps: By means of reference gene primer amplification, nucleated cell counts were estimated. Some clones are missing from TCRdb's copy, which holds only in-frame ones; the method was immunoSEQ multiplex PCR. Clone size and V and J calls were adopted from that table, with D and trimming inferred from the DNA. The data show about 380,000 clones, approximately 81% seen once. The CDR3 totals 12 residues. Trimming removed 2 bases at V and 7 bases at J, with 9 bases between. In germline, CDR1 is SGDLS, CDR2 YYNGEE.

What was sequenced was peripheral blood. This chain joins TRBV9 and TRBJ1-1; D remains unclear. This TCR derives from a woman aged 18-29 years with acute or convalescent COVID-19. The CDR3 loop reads CASSVSGGEAFF. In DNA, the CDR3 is TGTGCCAGCAGCGTCTCCGGCGGTGAAGCTTTCTTT.